A selection of T cell receptor beta chains follows, all from one sample in a study of blood T cell repertoires in COVID-19. The data were produced by immunoSEQ multiplex PCR, yet TCRdb's version contains in-frame clones alone and is incomplete. The table shows about 68,000 clones, with nearly 90% occurring only once. Sample: peripheral blood. The receptors were sampled from a man between 50 and 59 years old with active COVID-19. The CDR3 runs from the conserved cysteine through the conserved F or W. The D gene is left open where the match is weak. For some rows the clone size is stated as once, few or many, or as a class when expanded; others skip it.

v_gene,j_gene,d_gene,abundance,CDR3aa,CDR3nt
TRBV27,TRBJ2-3,NA,NA,CASSLEGLGTDTQYF,TGTGCCAGCAGTTTGGAGGGGCTCGGCACAGATACGCAGTATTTT
TRBV5-6,TRBJ2-5,NA,NA,CASTPMGLGETQYF,TGTGCCAGCACCCCTATGGGGCTTGGTGAGACCCAGTACTTC
TRBV3-1/TRBV3-2,TRBJ1-2,TRBD1,NA,CASSQVQGAGYTF,TGTGCCAGCAGCCAAGTTCAGGGGGCAGGCTACACCTTC
TRBV19,TRBJ2-3,NA,NA,CASSLSGSTDTQYF,TGTGCCAGTAGTCTTTCGGGGAGCACAGATACGCAGTATTTT
TRBV7-9,TRBJ2-1,TRBD1,NA,CASSLGGTGRNYNEQFF,TGTGCCAGCAGCTTAGGCGGGACAGGGAGGAACTACAATGAGCAGTTCTTC
TRBV27,TRBJ1-1,NA,NA,CASSRDRSQGTEAFF,TGTGCCAGCAGTAGAGATCGGTCCCAGGGGACTGAAGCTTTCTTT
TRBV19,TRBJ2-1,TRBD2,NA,CASSIGTSGGNEQFF,TGTGCCAGTAGTATAGGGACTAGCGGGGGTAATGAGCAGTTCTTC
TRBV5-1,TRBJ2-5,NA,NA,CASSTGTGETQYF,TGCGCCAGCAGCACCGGGACTGGAGAGACCCAGTACTTC
TRBV9,TRBJ1-4,NA,NA,CASSVAIGIGEKLFF,TGTGCCAGCAGCGTAGCTATTGGTATTGGTGAAAAACTGTTTTTT
TRBV6-5,TRBJ2-7,TRBD2,few,CASTPSGGLTEQYF,TGTGCCAGCACTCCTAGCGGGGGCCTAACGGAGCAGTACTTC
TRBV3-1/TRBV3-2,TRBJ1-6,NA,once,CASSQGQNYNSPLHF,TGTGCCAGCAGCCAAGGACAGAACTATAATTCACCCCTCCACTTT
TRBV5-1,TRBJ2-2,NA,NA,CASSLVSGAGHGELFF,TGCGCCAGCAGCTTGGTATCTGGCGCAGGACACGGGGAGCTGTTTTTT
TRBV9,TRBJ1-2,NA,NA,CASSGETYGYTF,TGTGCCAGCAGTGGGGAGACCTATGGCTACACCTTC
TRBV7-2,TRBJ2-1,TRBD2,NA,CASSRLERGLYYNEQFF,TGTGCCAGCAGCCGCCTCGAGCGGGGGCTTTATTACAATGAGCAGTTCTTC
TRBV18,TRBJ2-3,NA,NA,CASSLNVVRGADTQYF,TGTGCCAGCTCACTTAACGTGGTCAGGGGTGCAGATACGCAGTATTTT
TRBV13,TRBJ1-2,NA,NA,CASTDPRDTTNYGYTF,TGTGCCAGCACCGACCCCAGGGACACTACTAACTATGGCTACACCTTC
TRBV5-1,TRBJ1-3,NA,NA,CASSLGLFSGNTIYF,TGCGCCAGCAGCCTGGGACTCTTCTCTGGAAACACCATATATTTT
TRBV6-5,TRBJ1-3,TRBD1,NA,CASRGQDLSGNTIYF,TGTGCCAGCAGAGGACAGGACCTCTCTGGAAACACCATATATTTT
TRBV7-2,TRBJ2-7,TRBD2,NA,CASSTGTSGYEQYF,TGTGCCAGCAGCACCGGGACTAGCGGTTACGAGCAGTACTTC
TRBV5-1,TRBJ1-5,NA,NA,CASSLEGTNQPQHF,TGCGCCAGCAGCTTGGAGGGGACAAATCAGCCCCAGCATTTT
TRBV5-6,TRBJ2-7,TRBD1,NA,CASSWRDRGYEQYF,TGTGCCAGCAGCTGGAGGGACAGGGGGTACGAGCAGTACTTC
TRBV6-5,TRBJ2-7,TRBD2,NA,CASSYSAGLAGNEQYF,TGTGCCAGCAGTTACTCTGCGGGACTAGCGGGGAACGAGCAGTACTTC
TRBV7-8,TRBJ2-2,NA,NA,CASTPGRVGGELFF,TGTGCCAGCACCCCTGGCAGGGTCGGCGGGGAGCTGTTTTTT
TRBV18,TRBJ2-3,TRBD2,NA,CASSPPSGGADTQYF,TGTGCCAGCTCACCACCTAGCGGGGGGGCAGATACGCAGTATTTT